The clone carrying this T cell receptor beta chain has a count of ten or more. This specimen belongs to a study of human T cells and chemical hapten exposure. Germline V gene sequence: CDR1 SGHNT, CDR2 YYREEE (reference sequence). This CDR3 is 15 amino acids long. V lost 4 bases and J 2 bases, leaving 14 bases between the germline ends. The time point denotes: healthy volunteer bleed at 6 weeks. Total RNA was extracted from unfractionated whole blood. TCRdb reprocessed the RACE reads with MiXCR, giving one entry per CDR3 protein. The table has some 77,000 distinct CDR3 sequences, 8.6% seen once. The chain employs TRBV5-4 and TRBJ2-3; D possibly corresponds to TRBD1 (5 bases). The sequence was collected from a female donor in good health. Some clones in this sample may be carry-over from other donors' samples. The specimen sequenced was whole blood. CDR3 sequence reads: CASSHQGRATDTQYF. In DNA, the CDR3 is TGTGCCAGCAGCCATCAGGGCCGGGCCACAGATACGCAGTATTTT.